Each of the 13 T cell receptor beta chains below was sequenced from the same sample in a study of blood T cell repertoires in COVID-19. Assay used: immunoSEQ multiplex PCR; TCRdb lists only in-frame clones, some missing. The repertoire has more than 100,000 clones, around 89% of them found once; the top ten carry 3% to 4.5%. The sample taken for sequencing was peripheral blood. These receptors were collected from a woman in her sixties with acute or convalescent COVID-19.

The V and J genes are TRBV11-2 and TRBJ2-1, with 10 bases lining up with TRBD2. The germline V gene has CDR1 SGHAT and CDR2 FQNNGV. Trimming cost V 7 bases and J 5 bases; bases outside gene matches: 5. This CDR3 has 14 residues. The CDR3, as DNA: TGTGCCAGCATCCCTAGCGGGAGTAACAATGAGCAGTTCTTC. Translation: CASIPSGSNNEQFF. The variable domain in full, with the rest retrieved from reference TRBV11-2 and TRBJ2-1, is EAGVAQSPRYKIIEKRQSVAFWCNPISGHATLYWYQQILGQGPKLLIQFQNNGVVDDSQLPKDRFSAERLKGVDSTLKIQPAKLEDSAVYLCASIPSGSNNEQFFGPGTRLTVL.

This chain joins TRBV2 and TRBJ1-6, with a tentative D call TRBD1 (5 bases). Between the trimmed V and J ends, which lost 5 bases and 2 bases, there was a span of 10 bases. The germline CDR1 and CDR2 sequences are SNHLY and FYNNEI. The CDR3 runs to 15 residues. The CDR3, as DNA: TGTGCCAGCAGTCAGGGACTGACCTATAATTCACCCCTCCACTTT. It codes for CASSQGLTYNSPLHF.

For the CDR3, the DNA is TGCGCCAGCAGCCAAGATATCAGCGTTATCCATTCACCCCTCCACTTT. This encodes CASSQDISVIHSPLHF. The genes are TRBV4-1 and TRBJ1-6; D uncertain. The CDR3 is 16 residues long. V shed 0 bases and J shed 8 bases, with 14 bases lying between them. Germline loops: CDR1 MGHRA, CDR2 YSYEKL.

This clone was detected once. The rearrangement uses TRBV5-1 and TRBJ2-5; TRBD2 matches at 11 bases. The CDR3 covers 15 residues. The germline V gene has CDR1 SGHRS and CDR2 YFSETQ. J lost 5 bases, V lost 2 bases, and 5 bases had no gene match. The CDR3 is CASSLTSGRMETQYF. In nucleotides, the CDR3 is TGCGCCAGCAGCTTAACTAGCGGGAGAATGGAGACCCAGTACTTC.

This rearrangement joins TRBV6-5 to TRBJ1-6; TRBD1 agrees at 7 bases. V dropped 10 bases and J dropped 7; count of bases not matched to a gene: 10. CDR1 is MNHEY, CDR2 SVGAGI, per germline. CDR3 length: 14 residues. The CDR3 loop is CANSGGTANSPLHF. The CDR3 nucleotides are TGTGCCAACTCAGGGGGGACGGCCAATTCACCCCTCCACTTT.

The rearrangement joins TRBV27 to TRBJ1-2; D may be TRBD1 (5 bases). V was shortened by 5 bases and J by 2 bases, with 15 bases between the two germline ends. CDR3 size: 15 residues. The V gene's germline CDR1 is MNHEY and CDR2 SMNVEV (reference sequence). The CDR3: CASSLSGAGNYGYTF. As DNA, the CDR3 is TGTGCCAGCAGTCTTTCCGGGGCGGGGAACTATGGCTACACCTTC.

V gene TRBV28 combines with J gene TRBJ2-7; 10 bases are a match to TRBD2. CDR1 is MDHEN and CDR2 is SYDVKM in the germline V gene. This CDR3 has 15 amino acids. V lost 2 bases and J lost 7; bases outside the gene matches: 8. CDR3 residues: CASSLRVAGGSEQYF. CDR3 DNA sequence: TGTGCCAGCAGTTTAAGGGTAGCGGGAGGTAGTGAGCAGTACTTC.

The rearrangement uses TRBV6-6 and TRBJ1-5; D perhaps matches TRBD1 (6 bases). V was clipped by 7 bases and J by 4 bases, with 14 bases between them. The CDR3 is 14 amino acids. The germline gives CDR1 MNHNY, CDR2 SVGAGI (reference sequence). The CDR3 region has the DNA TGTGCCAGCAAAACGGACAGCAATAATCAGCCCCAGCATTTT. Its protein product is CASKTDSNNQPQHF.

V is TRBV5-6 and J is TRBJ2-7, with 13 bases matching TRBD2. The germline V gene encodes CDR1 SGHDT and CDR2 YYEEEE. The V and J ends lost 4 bases and 4 bases, in that order; junction bases with no gene match: 5. This CDR3 comprises 15 residues. The CDR3 sequence: CASSSGTSGMYEQYV. The CDR3 coding sequence is TGTGCCAGCAGCAGCGGGACTAGCGGGATGTACGAGCAGTACGTC.

The chain uses TRBV7-6 and TRBJ1-5; D gene uncertain. Germline CDR1 and CDR2: SGHVS and FNYEAQ. Trimming took off 1 base at V and 5 bases at J, with 9 bases between the two ends. The CDR3 has 14 amino acids. The CDR3 bases are TGTGCCAGCAGCTTAGGGGCAGGATATCAGCCCCAGCATTTT. It is translated as CASSLGAGYQPQHF.

A few counts support this clone. The chain has TRBV18 and TRBJ2-3; perhaps TRBD2 as D (6 bases). This CDR3 comprises 15 residues. V was pared by 3 bases and J by 0 bases, with 10 bases between. The germline V gene encodes CDR1 KGHSH and CDR2 LQKENI. This chain's CDR3 is CASSPAGTSTDTQYF. In nucleotides, the CDR3 is TGTGCCAGCTCACCTGCAGGGACTAGCACAGATACGCAGTATTTT. Combining the CDR3 with reference TRBV18 and TRBJ2-3 gives the whole variable domain NAGVMQNPRHLVRRRGQEARLRCSPMKGHSHVYWYRQLPEEGLKFMVYLQKENIIDESGMPKERFSAEFPKEGPSILRIQQVVRGDSAAYFCASSPAGTSTDTQYFGPGTRLTVL.

This clone was detected only a few times. The DNA for the CDR3 is TGTGCCAGCAACAATCTAGCGGTCTTAAACAATGAGCAGTTCTTC. It encodes CASNNLAVLNNEQFF. The V call is TRBV7-9, the J call TRBJ2-1; TRBD2 aligns across 7 bases. CDR3 length equals 15 residues. CDR1 SEHNR and CDR2 FQNEAQ come from the germline V gene (reference sequence). V shed 7 bases and J 5 bases; nucleotides not matched to a gene: 11.

Written as DNA, the CDR3 is TGTGCCAGCAGAAAGGGACAGGGGGGAGGGGAGCAGTTCTTC. This codes for CASRKGQGGGEQFF. The chain joins TRBV28 to TRBJ2-1; 11 nucleotides agree with TRBD1. V lost 6 bases to trimming and J lost 10 bases; unmatched junction nucleotides: 8. Germline V CDR1 and CDR2: MDHEN, SYDVKM. CDR3 length: 14 amino acids.